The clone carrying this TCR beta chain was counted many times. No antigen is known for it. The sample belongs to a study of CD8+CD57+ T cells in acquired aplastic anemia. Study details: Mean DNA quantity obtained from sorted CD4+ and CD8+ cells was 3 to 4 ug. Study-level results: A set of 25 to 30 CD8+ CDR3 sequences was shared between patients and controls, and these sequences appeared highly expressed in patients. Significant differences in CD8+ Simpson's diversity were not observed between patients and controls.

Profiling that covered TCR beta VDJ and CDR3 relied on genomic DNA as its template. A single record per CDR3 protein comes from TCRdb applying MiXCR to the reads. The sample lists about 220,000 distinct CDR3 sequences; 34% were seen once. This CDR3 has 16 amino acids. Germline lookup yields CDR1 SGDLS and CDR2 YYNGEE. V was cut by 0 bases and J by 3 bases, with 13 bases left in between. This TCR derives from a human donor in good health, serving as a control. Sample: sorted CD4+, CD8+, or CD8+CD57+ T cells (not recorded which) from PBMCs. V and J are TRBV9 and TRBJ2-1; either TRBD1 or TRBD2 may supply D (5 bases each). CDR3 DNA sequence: TGTGCCAGCAGCGTAGCTGGGGGAGCTGTCTACAATGAGCAGTTCTTC. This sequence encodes CASSVAGGAVYNEQFF.